A single sample gave rise to the 5 T cell receptor beta chains below, sequenced in a study of shared T cell receptors in the human thymus. The repertoire was sequenced with immunoSEQ multiplex PCR; TCRdb's copy has only in-frame clones and lacks some. The data hold 450,000 to 650,000 clones, with around three quarters observed a single time. The data were also submitted as part of a second study, on human thymus T cells.

Material for sequencing was thymocytes. The receptors were sampled from a boy under three years old with a congenital heart defect.

The chain uses TRBV7-8 and TRBJ2-7, with unresolved D. This CDR3 has 15 amino acids. Germline CDR1 reads SGHVS; CDR2 reads FQNEAQ. V was clipped by 1 base and J by 1 base, with 11 bases between them. The CDR3 nucleotides are TGTGCCAGCAGCTTAGGTGTTAGGAGTTCCTACGAGCAGTACTTC. Translating it yields CASSLGVRSSYEQYF.

This clone appeared once. For the CDR3, the DNA is TGTGCCAGCAGCGGGGACAGTCATAATGAAAAACTGTTTTTT. This encodes CASSGDSHNEKLFF. V and J are TRBV14 and TRBJ1-4, with 7 bases that match TRBD1. Germline CDR1 is SGHDN and CDR2 is FVKESK. CDR3 size: 14 residues. The V gene end was trimmed by 5 bases and the J gene end by 4 bases; junction bases not matched to a gene: 4.

The J gene is TRBJ2-7, the V gene TRBV28, with 8 bases aligning to TRBD1. CDR1 and CDR2 (germline): MDHEN, SYDVKM. The CDR3 runs to 14 residues. V was pared by 2 bases and J by 7 bases, with 7 bases of the junction left unmatched. The DNA for the CDR3 is TGTGCCAGCAGTTTACAGGGGGCAGTGGGGGAGCAGTACTTC. Amino acid sequence: CASSLQGAVGEQYF. The variable domain in full, completed from reference TRBV28 and TRBJ2-7, reads DVKVTQSSRYLVKRTGEKVFLECVQDMDHENMFWYRQDPGLGLRLIYFSYDVKMKEKGDIPEGYSVSREKKERFSLILESASTNQTSMYLCASSLQGAVGEQYFGPGTRLTVT.

The V and J genes are TRBV29-1 and TRBJ2-5, with a weak D call TRBD1 (5 bases). The V gene's germline CDR1 is SQVTM and CDR2 ANQGSEA. CDR3 length: 11 amino acids. Trimming stripped 6 bases from V and 9 bases from J, with 14 bases between. Written as DNA, the CDR3 is TGCAGCGTCCTCTCCGCGACAGCCCAGTACTTC. It encodes CSVLSATAQYF.

V and J are TRBV6-1 and TRBJ2-3, with 12 bases matching TRBD2. Trimming removed 4 bases from V and 2 bases from J; junction bases left unmatched: 4. CDR1 and CDR2 from the germline V gene are MNHNS and SASEGT. This CDR3 is 16 amino acids long. DNA of the CDR3: TGTGCCAGCAGTGCAAGACTAGCGGGGGCCACAGATACGCAGTATTTT. As protein: CASSARLAGATDTQYF.